This TCR beta chain was recovered during a study of OX40 agonist ivuxolimab in advanced cancers. Study as a whole: Every 2 weeks, ivuxolimab was infused into the patients intravenously at between 0.01 and 10 mg/kg. Regarding the study as a whole: Low normalized T-cell clonal expansion was additionally recorded for some nonresponders.

Here immunoSEQ multiplex PCR was the method, and the copy in TCRdb shows in-frame clones only, minus some. The table records 20,000 or so clones, roughly four fifths of them present only once. This clone was counted once. Its target is not known. The CDR3 covers 13 residues. Trimming removed 2 bases at V and 0 bases at J, with 4 bases between. From germline, CDR1 is MNHNY and CDR2 SVGAGI (reference sequence). The clonotype was recovered from an adult with an advanced solid tumor such as melanoma, head and neck, liver or kidney cancer. The gene calls are TRBV6-6 and TRBJ1-1; D is unclear. Sequenced here: CD4+ or CD8+ T cells sorted from blood, sampled in a trial of the OX40 agonist ivuxolimab. CDR3 in DNA: TGTGCCAGCAGTTACGGGATGAACACTGAAGCTTTCTTT. Translating gives CASSYGMNTEAFF.